The next 11 T cell receptor beta chains were all read from a single sample in a study of T cell responses to AZD1222 COVID-19 vaccine. TCRdb's table, derived via immunoSEQ multiplex PCR, lists solely in-frame clones and lacks some. The sample contains around 160,000 clones, about 88% of which appear only once. Sequenced here: peripheral blood, sampled on day 0 of AZD1222 vaccination. The source of these receptors is an adult in good health.

V usage is TRBV4-1 and J usage is TRBJ1-4, with 7 bases that match TRBD1. The CDR3 has 16 residues. CDR1 and CDR2 from the germline V gene are MGHRA and YSYEKL. The V segment lost 4 bases and the J segment 1 base; nucleotides outside the gene matches: 6. CDR3 sequence: CASSLATGVTNEKLFF. CDR3 nucleotides: TGCGCCAGCAGCCTTGCAACAGGGGTAACTAATGAAAAACTGTTTTTT.

This clone was seen a single time. CDR3 nucleotides: TGTGCCACCAGTGACCGGGACAGAGGGGAAGCTTTCTTT. This translates into CATSDRDRGEAFF. V is TRBV24-1 and J is TRBJ1-1; 7 positions match TRBD1. CDR1 is KGHDR, CDR2 SFDVKD, per germline. Unmatched junction bases numbered 6, after V lost 4 bases and J lost 8 bases. CDR3 size: 13 residues.

Only a few counts were recorded for this clone. DNA for the CDR3: TGTGCCAGCAGCGTAGTCACAGGGGGCACTGAAGCTTTCTTT. It yields the protein CASSVVTGGTEAFF. The gene calls are TRBV9 and TRBJ1-1, with 8 bases lining up with TRBD1. After removal of 0 bases from V and 4 bases from J, the junction contained 2 bases not matched to a gene. Per germline, CDR1 SGDLS and CDR2 YYNGEE. This CDR3 is 14 amino acids long.

The CDR3 region is CASSLKPTSGRTTDTQYF. In DNA, the CDR3 is TGTGCCAGCAGCCTCAAACCTACTAGCGGGAGGACCACAGATACGCAGTATTTT. The V gene is TRBV9, the J gene TRBJ2-3; 12 nucleotides align to TRBD2. Germline V gene lookup returns CDR1 SGDLS and CDR2 YYNGEE. The CDR3 extends over 18 amino acids. The ends lost 4 bases at V and 2 bases at J; junction bases unmatched: 11.

The chain couples TRBV27 to TRBJ1-5; 7 bases are shared with TRBD1. Germline CDR1 is MNHEY and CDR2 is SMNVEV (reference sequence). There are 15 residues in the CDR3. Trimming removed 5 bases from V and 4 bases from J; junction bases left unmatched: 8. The CDR3 region is CASSPRGALNQPQHF. Written as DNA, the CDR3 is TGTGCCAGCAGTCCCAGGGGGGCCCTGAATCAGCCCCAGCATTTT.

V usage is TRBV7-2 and J usage is TRBJ1-5, with 7 positions matching TRBD1. CDR3 length equals 17 residues. V lost 0 bases, J lost 7 bases, and 12 bases stayed unmatched. From germline, CDR1 is SGHTA and CDR2 FQGNSA. CDR3 sequence: CASSLAPPHRGYQPQHF. The CDR3 DNA sequence: TGTGCCAGCAGCTTAGCTCCGCCGCACAGGGGATACCAGCCCCAGCATTTT.

The rearrangement links TRBV28 to TRBJ1-2; the D gene is possibly TRBD1 (5 bases). V gave up 1 base and J gave up 5 bases, with 17 bases separating them. CDR1 is MDHEN and CDR2 is SYDVKM in the germline V gene. The CDR3 has 16 amino acids. The CDR3 spells CASSLYASGTSYGYTF. DNA for the CDR3: TGTGCCAGCAGTTTATATGCGTCAGGGACCTCGTATGGCTACACCTTC.

This clone was detected a few times. The chain couples TRBV7-6 to TRBJ2-5; D remains ambiguous. V was trimmed by 5 bases and J by 2 bases, leaving 12 bases between them. Germline loops: CDR1 SGHVS, CDR2 FNYEAQ. The CDR3 is 14 amino acids. The CDR3 loop is CASSLTHEQETQYF. The CDR3 DNA reads TGTGCCAGCAGCCTCACCCACGAACAAGAGACCCAGTACTTC.

In this sample, this clone turned up once. The chain recombines TRBV5-1 with TRBJ2-1, with D unresolved. Germline V lookup: CDR1 SGHRS, CDR2 YFSETQ. Between the trimmed V and J ends, which lost 2 bases and 5 bases, there was a span of 14 bases. This CDR3 contains 15 residues. The CDR3 bases are TGCGCCAGCAGCTTCGTAGGTGTAGGGAACAATGAGCAGTTCTTC. It encodes CASSFVGVGNNEQFF.

V and J are TRBV7-2 and TRBJ2-7; 7 bases map to TRBD2. The CDR3 is 16 amino acids. V trimming: 5 bases; J trimming: 0 bases; junction bases outside the gene matches: 10. Looked up from germline, CDR1 is SGHTA and CDR2 is FQGNSA. The CDR3 here is CASSRSAGMVSYEQYF. In nucleotides, the CDR3 is TGTGCCAGCAGCCGTTCAGCGGGAATGGTCTCCTACGAGCAGTACTTC.

On this clone itself: Other nucleotide sequences from this sample produce the same CDR3. The chain joins TRBV28 to TRBJ1-5; D is unclear. Germline V gives CDR1 MDHEN, CDR2 SYDVKM. This CDR3 is 11 amino acids long. V was clipped by 2 bases and J by 6 bases, with 2 bases between them. The CDR3 DNA reads as TGTGCCAGCAGTTTAAGTCAGCCCCAGCATTTT. It encodes CASSLSQPQHF. Combining the CDR3 with reference TRBV28 and TRBJ1-5 gives the whole variable domain DVKVTQSSRYLVKRTGEKVFLECVQDMDHENMFWYRQDPGLGLRLIYFSYDVKMKEKGDIPEGYSVSREKKERFSLILESASTNQTSMYLCASSLSQPQHFGDGTRLSIL.